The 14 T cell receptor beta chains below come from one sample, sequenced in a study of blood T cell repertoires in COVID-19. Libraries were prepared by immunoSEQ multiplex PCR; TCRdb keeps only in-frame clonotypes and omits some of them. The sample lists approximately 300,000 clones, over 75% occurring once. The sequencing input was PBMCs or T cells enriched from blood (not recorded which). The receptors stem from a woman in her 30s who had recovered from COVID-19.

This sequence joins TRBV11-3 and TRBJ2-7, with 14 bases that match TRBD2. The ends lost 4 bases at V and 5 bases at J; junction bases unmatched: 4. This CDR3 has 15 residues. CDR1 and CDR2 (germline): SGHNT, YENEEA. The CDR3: CASSSGLAGANEQYF. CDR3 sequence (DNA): TGTGCCAGCAGCTCGGGACTAGCGGGAGCGAACGAGCAGTACTTC.

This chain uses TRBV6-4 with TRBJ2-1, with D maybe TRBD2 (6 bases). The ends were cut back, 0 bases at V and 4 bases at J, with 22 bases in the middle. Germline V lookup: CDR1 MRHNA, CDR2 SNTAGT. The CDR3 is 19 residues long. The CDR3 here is CASSDSAALVPSAYNEQFF. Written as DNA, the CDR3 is TGTGCCAGCAGTGACTCCGCGGCTTTGGTTCCTAGCGCTTACAATGAGCAGTTCTTC.

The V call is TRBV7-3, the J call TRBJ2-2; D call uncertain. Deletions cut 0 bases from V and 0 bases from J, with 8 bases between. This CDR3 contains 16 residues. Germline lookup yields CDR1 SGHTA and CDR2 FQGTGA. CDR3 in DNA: TGTGCCAGCAGCTTAACGTGGCAGGCGAACACCGGGGAGCTGTTTTTT. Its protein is CASSLTWQANTGELFF.

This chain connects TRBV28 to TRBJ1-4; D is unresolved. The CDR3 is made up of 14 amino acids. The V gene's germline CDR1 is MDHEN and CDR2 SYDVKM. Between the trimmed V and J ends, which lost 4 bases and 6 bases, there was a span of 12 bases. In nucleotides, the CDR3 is TGTGCCAGCAGTTCTTCCTCCCCCGATGAAAAACTGTTTTTT. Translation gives CASSSSSPDEKLFF. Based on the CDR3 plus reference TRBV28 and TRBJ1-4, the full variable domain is DVKVTQSSRYLVKRTGEKVFLECVQDMDHENMFWYRQDPGLGLRLIYFSYDVKMKEKGDIPEGYSVSREKKERFSLILESASTNQTSMYLCASSSSSPDEKLFFGSGTQLSVL.

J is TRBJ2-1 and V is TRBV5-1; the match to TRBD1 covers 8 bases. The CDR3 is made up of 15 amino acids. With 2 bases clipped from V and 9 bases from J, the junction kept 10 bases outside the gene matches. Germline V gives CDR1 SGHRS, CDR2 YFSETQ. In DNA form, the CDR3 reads TGCGCCAGCAGCTTACCGACAGGGGTTGAGGGTGAGCAGTTCTTC. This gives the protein CASSLPTGVEGEQFF.

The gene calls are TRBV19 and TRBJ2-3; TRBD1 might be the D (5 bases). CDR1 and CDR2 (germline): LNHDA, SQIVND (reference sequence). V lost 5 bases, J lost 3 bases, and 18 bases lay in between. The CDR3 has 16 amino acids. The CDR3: CASSGRDSWETDTQYF. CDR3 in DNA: TGTGCCAGTAGTGGCCGCGACAGCTGGGAAACAGATACGCAGTATTTT.

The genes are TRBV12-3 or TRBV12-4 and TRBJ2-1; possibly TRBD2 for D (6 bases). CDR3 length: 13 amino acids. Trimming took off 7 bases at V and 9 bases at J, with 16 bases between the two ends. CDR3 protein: CASTPERAGEQFF. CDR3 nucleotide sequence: TGTGCCAGCACCCCCGAGCGGGCAGGTGAGCAGTTCTTC.

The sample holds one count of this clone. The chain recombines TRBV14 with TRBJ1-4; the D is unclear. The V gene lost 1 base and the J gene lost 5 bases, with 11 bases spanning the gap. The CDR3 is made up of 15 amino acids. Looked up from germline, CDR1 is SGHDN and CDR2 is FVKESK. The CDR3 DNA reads TGTGCCAGCAGCCAAGTTAACAGCCTAAATGAAAAACTGTTTTTT. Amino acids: CASSQVNSLNEKLFF.

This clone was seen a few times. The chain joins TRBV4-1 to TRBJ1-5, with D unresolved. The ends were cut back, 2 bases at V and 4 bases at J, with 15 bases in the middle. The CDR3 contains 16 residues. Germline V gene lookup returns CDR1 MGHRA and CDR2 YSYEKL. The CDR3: CASSQPGKGGNQPQHF. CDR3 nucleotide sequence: TGCGCCAGCAGCCAACCCGGCAAAGGAGGGAATCAGCCCCAGCATTTT.

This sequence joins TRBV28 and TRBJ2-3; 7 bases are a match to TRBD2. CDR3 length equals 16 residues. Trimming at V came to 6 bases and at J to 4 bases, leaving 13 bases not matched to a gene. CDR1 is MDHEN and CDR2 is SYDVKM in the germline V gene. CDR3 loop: CASRLLSGAGADTQYF. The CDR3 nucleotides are TGTGCCAGCAGACTCCTCAGCGGGGCCGGGGCAGATACGCAGTATTTT.

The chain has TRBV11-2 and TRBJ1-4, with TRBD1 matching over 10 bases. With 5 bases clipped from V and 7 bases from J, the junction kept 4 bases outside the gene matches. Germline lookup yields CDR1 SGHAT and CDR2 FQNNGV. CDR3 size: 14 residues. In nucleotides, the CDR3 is TGTGCCAGCAGCGCAGGGACAGGGGTTGAAAAACTGTTTTTT. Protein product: CASSAGTGVEKLFF.

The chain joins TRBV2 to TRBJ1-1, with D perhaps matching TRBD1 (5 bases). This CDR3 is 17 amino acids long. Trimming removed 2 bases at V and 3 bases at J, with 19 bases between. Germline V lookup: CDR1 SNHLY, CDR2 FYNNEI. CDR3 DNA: TGTGCCAGCAGTGAACATAGGAGGGAGCTAGGGGACACTGAAGCTTTCTTT. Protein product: CASSEHRRELGDTEAFF. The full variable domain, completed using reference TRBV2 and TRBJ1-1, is EPEVTQTPSHQVTQMGQEVILRCVPISNHLYFYWYRQILGQKVEFLVSFYNNEISEKSEIFDDQFSVERPDGSNFTLKIRSTKLEDSAMYFCASSEHRRELGDTEAFFGQGTRLTVV.

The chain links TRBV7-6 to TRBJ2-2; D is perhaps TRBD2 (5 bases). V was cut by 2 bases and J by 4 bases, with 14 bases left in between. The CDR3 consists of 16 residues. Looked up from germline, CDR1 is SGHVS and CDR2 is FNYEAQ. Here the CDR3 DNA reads TGTGCCAGCAGCTTAACCCCCGGGATCGGCACCGGGGAGCTGTTTTTT. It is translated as CASSLTPGIGTGELFF.

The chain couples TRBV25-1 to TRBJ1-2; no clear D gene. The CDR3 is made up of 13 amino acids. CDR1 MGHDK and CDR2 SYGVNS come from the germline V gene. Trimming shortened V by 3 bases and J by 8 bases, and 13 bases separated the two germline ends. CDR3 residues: CASSEQLRGGYTF. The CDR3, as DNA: TGTGCCAGCAGTGAGCAACTACGAGGAGGCTACACCTTC.